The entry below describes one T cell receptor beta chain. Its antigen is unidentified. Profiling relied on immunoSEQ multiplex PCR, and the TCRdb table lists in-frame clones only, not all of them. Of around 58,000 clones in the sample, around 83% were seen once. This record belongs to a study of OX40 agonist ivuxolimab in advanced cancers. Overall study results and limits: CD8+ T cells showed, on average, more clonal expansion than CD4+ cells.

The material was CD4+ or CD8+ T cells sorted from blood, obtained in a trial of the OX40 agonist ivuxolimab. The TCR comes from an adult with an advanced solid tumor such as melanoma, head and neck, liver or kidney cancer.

The CDR3 region is CASSEELGQGGLWIYNEQFF. In DNA form, the CDR3 reads TGTGCCAGCAGTGAGGAATTGGGACAGGGGGGGTTGTGGATCTACAATGAGCAGTTCTTC. The V call is TRBV2, the J call TRBJ2-1; 11 bases map to TRBD1. The CDR3 extends over 20 amino acids. The ends lost 3 bases at V and 3 bases at J; junction bases unmatched: 16. From germline, CDR1 is SNHLY and CDR2 FYNNEI.